This TCR beta chain originates from a study of early T cells in non-severe SARS-CoV-2 infection. The overall study: Bulk RNA isolated from unsorted whole blood underwent sequencing; chains were not paired. Overall study findings and caveats: Matching with VDJdb favored anti-spike CD8 responses (missing private and CD4 specificities).

The CDR3 loop spans 16 amino acids. CDR1 and CDR2 from the germline V gene are SGHRS and YFSETQ. V lost 0 bases and J 0 bases, leaving 10 bases between the germline ends. The sample holds a few counts of this clonotype. Its antigen remains unidentified. Unique molecular identifiers were added to individual cDNA molecules. TCRdb reprocessed the 5' RACE reads via MiXCR and lists one record per CDR3 protein. The sample carries roughly 50,000 distinct CDR3 sequences, around 8% recorded once. Sequencing was carried out using whole blood. The origin of this receptor is an adult who was a healthcare worker with PCR-confirmed SARS-CoV-2 infection or an uninfected control (not recorded which). The chain carries TRBV5-1 and TRBJ2-1; the D gene is possibly TRBD2 (6 bases). The CDR3 region has the DNA TGCGCCAGCAGCTTGGTGGGGGGAAGCTCCTACAATGAGCAGTTCTTC. Amino acids: CASSLVGGSSYNEQFF.